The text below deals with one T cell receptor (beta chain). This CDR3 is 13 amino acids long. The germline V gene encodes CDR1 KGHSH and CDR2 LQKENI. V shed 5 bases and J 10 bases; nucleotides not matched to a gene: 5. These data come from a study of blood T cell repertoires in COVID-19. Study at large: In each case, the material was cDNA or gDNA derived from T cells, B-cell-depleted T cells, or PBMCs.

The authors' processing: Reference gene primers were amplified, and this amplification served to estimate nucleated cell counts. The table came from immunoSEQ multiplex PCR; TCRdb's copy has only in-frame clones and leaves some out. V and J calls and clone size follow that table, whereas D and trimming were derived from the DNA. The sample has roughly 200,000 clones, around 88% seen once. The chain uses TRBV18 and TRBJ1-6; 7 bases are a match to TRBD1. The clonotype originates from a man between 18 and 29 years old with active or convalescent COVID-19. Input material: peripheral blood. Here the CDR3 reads CASSKDRASPLHF. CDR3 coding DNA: TGTGCCAGCTCAAAAGACAGGGCCTCACCCCTCCACTTT.